The clone carrying this T cell receptor beta chain has just a few counts. The antigen remains unidentified. The authors prepared the TCRbeta library with unique molecular identifiers. TCRdb reanalysed the PCR reads using MiXCR and keeps one entry per CDR3 protein. The table lists about 900,000 distinct CDR3 sequences, about 30% of them singletons. These data are taken from a study of T-cell reconstitution after alpha-beta-depleted transplantation in children. Overall study results and limits: One year after transplant, T-cell counts and diversity came mostly from newly produced T cells. The origin of high day-60 TCRbeta diversity in some patients lay in surviving recipient T cells and thymic progenitors.

Trimming removed 3 bases from V and 9 bases from J, with 12 bases in between. The length of the CDR3 is 12 residues. Germline V gives CDR1 SNHLY, CDR2 FYNNEI. The material sequenced was PBMCs, mostly from graft donor cells, taken 360 days after TCRalphabeta/CD19-depleted stem cell transplant. V usage is TRBV2 and J usage is TRBJ2-7, with a tentative D call TRBD2 (6 bases). This sequence was found in a boy in the first two years of life who had a stem cell transplant for SCID, so the T cells may come from the graft donor. The CDR3 sequence is CASSDFRRGQYF. DNA for the CDR3: TGTGCCAGCAGTGACTTCAGGAGGGGGCAGTACTTC. The whole variable domain, remainder taken from reference TRBV2 and TRBJ2-7, is EPEVTQTPSHQVTQMGQEVILRCVPISNHLYFYWYRQILGQKVEFLVSFYNNEISEKSEIFDDQFSVERPDGSNFTLKIRSTKLEDSAMYFCASSDFRRGQYFGPGTRLTVT.